The source of this T cell receptor beta chain is a study of T-cell reconstitution after alpha-beta-depleted transplantation in children. This clonotype was counted a few times. What it recognizes is unknown. TCRbeta library preparation incorporated unique molecular identifiers. TCRdb re-derived calls from the PCR reads in MiXCR, one entry per CDR3 protein. The table includes about 250,000 distinct CDR3 sequences, roughly a quarter detected once. CDR3 size: 12 residues. Per germline, CDR1 SGHDT and CDR2 YYEEEE. Trimming pared 2 bases from V and 7 bases from J, leaving 9 bases between. Findings of the study overall: When one year had passed after transplant, most T-cell counts and diversity came from newly produced T cells. As was reported, about two months after transplant, alpha-beta T cells came from several hundred expanded graft clones.

The clonotype originates from a female patient aged 2-9 years who had a stem cell transplant for congenital amegakaryocytic thrombocytopenia, so the T cells may come from the graft donor. This sequence joins TRBV5-6 and TRBJ2-5, with D uncertain. The sample here was PBMCs, mostly from graft donor cells, taken 360 days after TCRalphabeta/CD19-depleted stem cell transplant. As DNA, the CDR3 is TGTGCCAGCAGCTTTTTGCGGTCGACCCAGTACTTC. It yields the protein CASSFLRSTQYF. Together with reference TRBV5-6 and TRBJ2-5, the CDR3 gives the full variable domain: DAGVTQSPTHLIKTRGQQVTLRCSPKSGHDTVSWYQQALGQGPQFIFQYYEEEERQRGNFPDRFSGHQFPNYSSELNVNALLLGDSALYLCASSFLRSTQYFGPGTRLLVL.